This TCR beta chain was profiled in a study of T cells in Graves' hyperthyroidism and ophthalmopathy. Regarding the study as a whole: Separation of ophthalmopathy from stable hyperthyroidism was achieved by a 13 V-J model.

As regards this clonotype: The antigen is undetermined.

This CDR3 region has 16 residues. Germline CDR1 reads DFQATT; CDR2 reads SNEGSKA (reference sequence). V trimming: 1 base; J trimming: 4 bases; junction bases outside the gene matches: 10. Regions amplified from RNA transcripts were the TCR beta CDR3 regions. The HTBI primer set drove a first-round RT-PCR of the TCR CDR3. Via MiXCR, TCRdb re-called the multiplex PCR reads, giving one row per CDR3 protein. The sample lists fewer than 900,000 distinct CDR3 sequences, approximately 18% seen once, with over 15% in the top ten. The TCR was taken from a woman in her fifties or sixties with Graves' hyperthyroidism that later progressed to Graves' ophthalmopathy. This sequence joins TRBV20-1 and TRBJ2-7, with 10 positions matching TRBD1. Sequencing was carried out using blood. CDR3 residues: CSARGGVGTGDYEQYF. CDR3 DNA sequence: TGCAGTGCTAGAGGGGGGGTCGGGACAGGGGATTACGAGCAGTACTTC.